Sequencing of this T cell receptor beta chain was carried out in a study of cytomegalovirus exposure and HLA in healthy donors. TCRdb's table, derived via immunoSEQ multiplex PCR, lists solely in-frame clones and lacks some. The table has about 200,000 clones, approximately 82% seen once; the top ten hold roughly 12%. This clone is a singleton in its sample. Its antigen is unidentified. Study results and caveats: The study labeled fewer than 200 TCR beta chains cytomegalovirus-associated.

Unmatched junction bases numbered 13, after V lost 5 bases and J lost 10 bases. CDR1 and CDR2 from the germline V gene are SNHLY and FYNNEI. The CDR3 length is 14 residues. The receptor's source is a woman under 40 in good health and CMV-seropositive. Source material: PBMCs. The chain has TRBV2 and TRBJ1-1; TRBD1 aligns across 7 bases. The CDR3 DNA is TGTGCCAGCAGTCTCCAGGGGGATATAAGGGGAGCTTTCTTT. As protein: CASSLQGDIRGAFF.